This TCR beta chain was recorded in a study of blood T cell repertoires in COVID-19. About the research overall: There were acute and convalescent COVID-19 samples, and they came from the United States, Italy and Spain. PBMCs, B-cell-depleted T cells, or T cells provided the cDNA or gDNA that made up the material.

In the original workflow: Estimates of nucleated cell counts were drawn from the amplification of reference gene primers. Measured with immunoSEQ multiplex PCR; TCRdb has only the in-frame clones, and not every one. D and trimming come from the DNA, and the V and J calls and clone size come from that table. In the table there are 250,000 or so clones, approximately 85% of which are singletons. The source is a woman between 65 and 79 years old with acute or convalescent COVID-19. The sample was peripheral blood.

CDR3 amino acids: CASILSGTSLYEQYF. The CDR3 DNA sequence: TGTGCCAGCATCCTGAGTGGTACGTCGCTCTACGAGCAGTACTTC. The genes are TRBV6-5 and TRBJ2-7; D is undetermined. Trimming shortened V by 7 bases and J by 3 bases, and 19 bases separated the two germline ends. Germline V CDR1 and CDR2: MNHEY, SVGAGI. This CDR3 is 15 amino acids long.